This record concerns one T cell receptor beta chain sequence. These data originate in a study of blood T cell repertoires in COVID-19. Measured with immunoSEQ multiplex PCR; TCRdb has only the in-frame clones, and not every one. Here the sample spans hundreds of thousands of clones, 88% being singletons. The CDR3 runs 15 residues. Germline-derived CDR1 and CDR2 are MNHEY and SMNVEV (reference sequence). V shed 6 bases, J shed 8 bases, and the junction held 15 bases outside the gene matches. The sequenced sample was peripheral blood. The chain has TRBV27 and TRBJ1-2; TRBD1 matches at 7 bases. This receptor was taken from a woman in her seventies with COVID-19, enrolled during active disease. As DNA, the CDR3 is TGTGCCAGCAGCTCTACCAACCAACAGGGGAGAGGCTACACCTTC. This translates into CASSSTNQQGRGYTF.